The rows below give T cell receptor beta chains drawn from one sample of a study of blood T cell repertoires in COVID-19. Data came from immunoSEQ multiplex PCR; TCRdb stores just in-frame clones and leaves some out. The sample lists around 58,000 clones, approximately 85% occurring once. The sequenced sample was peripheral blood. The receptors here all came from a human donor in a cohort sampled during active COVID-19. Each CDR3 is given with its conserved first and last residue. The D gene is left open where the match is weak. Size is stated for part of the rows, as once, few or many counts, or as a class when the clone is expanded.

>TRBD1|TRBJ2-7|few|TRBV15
CATSRTGTGHLGQYF
TGTGCCACCAGCAGGACCGGGACAGGGCACCTTGGGCAGTACTTC
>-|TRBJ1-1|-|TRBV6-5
CASRTTLNTEAFF
TGTGCCAGCAGGACTACATTGAACACTGAAGCTTTCTTT
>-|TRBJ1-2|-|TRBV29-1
CSVGGQLNYGYTF
TGCAGCGTTGGGGGGCAGCTTAACTATGGCTACACCTTC
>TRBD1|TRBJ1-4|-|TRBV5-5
CASSPGRGDEKLFF
TGTGCCAGCAGCCCGGGCAGGGGGGACGAAAAACTGTTTTTT
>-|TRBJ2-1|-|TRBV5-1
CASSLGSGPYNEQFF
TGCGCCAGCAGCTTGGGGTCAGGGCCCTACAATGAGCAGTTCTTC
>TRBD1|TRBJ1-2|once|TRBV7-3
CASSHGGTGAEYGYTF
TGTGCCAGCAGCCACGGGGGGACAGGGGCGGAATATGGCTACACCTTC
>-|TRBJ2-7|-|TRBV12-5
CASGLSAGPTGEQYF
TGTGCTAGTGGTTTGTCTGCGGGACCGACGGGGGAGCAGTACTTC
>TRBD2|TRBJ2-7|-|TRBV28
CASSLAGGTYEQYF
TGTGCCAGCAGTCTAGCGGGGGGAACATACGAGCAGTACTTC
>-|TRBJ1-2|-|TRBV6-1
CASSEGTGSNYGYTF
TGTGCCAGCAGTGAAGGCACAGGGTCAAACTATGGCTACACCTTC
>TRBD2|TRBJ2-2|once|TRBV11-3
CASSLVAGVNTGELFF
TGTGCCAGCAGCTTGGTAGCGGGAGTGAACACCGGGGAGCTGTTTTTT
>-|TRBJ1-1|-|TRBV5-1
CASSLLVTGSNTEAFF
TGCGCCAGCAGCTTGCTAGTCACAGGGTCTAACACTGAAGCTTTCTTT
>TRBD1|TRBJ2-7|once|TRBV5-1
CASSPPDRVYEQYF
TGCGCCAGCAGCCCGCCCGACAGGGTTTACGAGCAGTACTTC
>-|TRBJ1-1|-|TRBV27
CASYPYGARGTEAFF
TGTGCCAGCTACCCTTACGGAGCTAGAGGCACTGAAGCTTTCTTT
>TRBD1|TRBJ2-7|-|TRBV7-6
CASSLATGVGEQYF
TGTGCCAGCAGCTTAGCAACAGGGGTAGGCGAGCAGTACTTC
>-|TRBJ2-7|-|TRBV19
CASRLNRDMRYEQYF
TGTGCCAGTAGACTAAACCGGGACATGCGCTACGAGCAGTACTTC
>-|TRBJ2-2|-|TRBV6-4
CASSSSTHGNGELFF
TGTGCCAGCAGTTCCTCTACTCACGGGAACGGGGAGCTGTTTTTT
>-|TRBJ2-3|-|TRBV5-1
CASSGGTGLQTQYF
TGCGCCAGCAGCGGGGGGACTGGCCTACAGACGCAGTATTTT
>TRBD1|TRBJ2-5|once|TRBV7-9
CASSLGVGTAETQYF
TGTGCCAGCAGCTTAGGGGTGGGGACAGCGGAGACCCAGTACTTC
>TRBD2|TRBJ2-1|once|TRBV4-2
CASSPEAVIRLPAGHSYNEQFF
TGTGCCAGCAGCCCTGAGGCCGTCATCCGACTACCAGCGGGGCATTCCTACAATGAGCAGTTCTTC
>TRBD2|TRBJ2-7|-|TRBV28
CASSVGKTSALQYF
TGTGCCAGCAGTGTGGGCAAGACTAGCGCACTTCAGTACTTC
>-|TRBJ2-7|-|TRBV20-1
CSASPGKRQQYF
TGCAGTGCTAGTCCCGGAAAGAGGCAGCAGTACTTC
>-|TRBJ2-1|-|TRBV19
CASSARPGLSSYNEQFF
TGTGCCAGTAGTGCCCGCCCGGGACTCAGCTCCTACAATGAGCAGTTCTTC
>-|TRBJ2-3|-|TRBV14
CASSSQLGGDTQYF
TGTGCCAGCAGCTCCCAGTTGGGGGGTGATACGCAGTATTTT
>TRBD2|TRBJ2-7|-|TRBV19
CASMRTSSSYEQYF
TGTGCCAGTATGCGGACTAGTAGCTCCTACGAGCAGTACTTC
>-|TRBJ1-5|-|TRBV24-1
CATSDNRVGNQPQHF
TGTGCCACCAGTGATAACAGGGTCGGCAATCAGCCCCAGCATTTT
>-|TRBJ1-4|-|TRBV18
CASSREEKLFF
TGTGCCAGCTCCCGGGAGGAAAAACTGTTTTTT
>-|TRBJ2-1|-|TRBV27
CASSLGDVTHNEQFF
TGTGCCAGCAGTTTGGGAGACGTAACTCACAATGAGCAGTTCTTC
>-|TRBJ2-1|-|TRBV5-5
CASSGIAASYNEQFF
TGTGCCAGCAGCGGAATAGCGGCCTCCTACAATGAGCAGTTCTTC
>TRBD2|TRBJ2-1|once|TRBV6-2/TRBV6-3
CASSSLIGGASFF
TGTGCCAGCAGTTCCTTGATCGGGGGGGCGTCTTTCTTC
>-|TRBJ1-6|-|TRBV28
CASSLYPGPLHF
TGTGCCAGCAGTTTGTACCCCGGACCCCTCCACTTT
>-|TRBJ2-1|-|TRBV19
CASGTIGGYNEQFF
TGTGCCAGTGGTACGATTGGCGGCTACAATGAGCAGTTCTTC
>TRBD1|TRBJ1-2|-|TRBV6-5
CASRQDRGRFGYTF
TGTGCCAGCAGGCAGGACAGGGGGCGGTTTGGCTACACCTTC
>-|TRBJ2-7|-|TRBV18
CASSPGQLGEQYF
TGTGCCAGCTCACCAGGACAGTTGGGCGAGCAGTACTTC
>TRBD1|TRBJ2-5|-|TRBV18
CASSPTAPGQAEETQYF
TGTGCCAGCTCACCTACAGCACCGGGACAGGCAGAAGAGACCCAGTACTTC
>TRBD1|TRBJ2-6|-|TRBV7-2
CASTLTGVGANVLTF
TGTGCCAGCACCCTGACAGGGGTTGGGGCCAACGTCCTGACTTTC
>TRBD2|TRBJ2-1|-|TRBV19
CASRLAGGPYNEQFF
TGTGCCAGTAGGTTGGCGGGAGGGCCTTACAATGAGCAGTTCTTC
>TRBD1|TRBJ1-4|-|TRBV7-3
CASSELGTGEKLFF
TGTGCCAGCAGCGAATTAGGGACAGGAGAAAAACTGTTTTTT
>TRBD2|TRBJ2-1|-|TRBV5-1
CASSPSGGYNEQFF
TGCGCCAGCAGCCCTAGCGGAGGCTACAATGAGCAGTTCTTC
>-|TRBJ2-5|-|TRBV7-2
CASSLAPTKETQYF
TGTGCCAGCAGCTTAGCCCCGACAAAAGAGACCCAGTACTTC
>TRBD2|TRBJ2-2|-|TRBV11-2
CASSLRLAGEIQAGELFF
TGTGCCAGCAGCTTGCGACTAGCGGGAGAGATTCAGGCCGGGGAGCTGTTTTTT
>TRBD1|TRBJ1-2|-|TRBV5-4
CASNRDRDQLSNYGYTF
TGTGCCAGTAACCGGGACAGGGACCAACTTTCTAACTATGGCTACACCTTC
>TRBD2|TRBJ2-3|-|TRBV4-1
CASSQEGGGPATDTQYF
TGCGCCAGCAGCCAAGAGGGCGGGGGGCCAGCCACAGATACGCAGTATTTT
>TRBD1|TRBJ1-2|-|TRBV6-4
CASRKQGTDPSYGYTF
TGTGCCAGCAGAAAACAGGGGACAGACCCGAGCTATGGCTACACCTTC
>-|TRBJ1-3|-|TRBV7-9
CASSLRDINTIYF
TGTGCCAGCAGCTTGAGGGATATAAACACCATATATTTT
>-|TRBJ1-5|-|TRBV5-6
CASSFRGVRSNQPQHF
TGTGCCAGCAGCTTCAGAGGCGTTCGTAGCAATCAGCCCCAGCATTTT
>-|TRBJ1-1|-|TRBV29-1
CSVVYSNLNTEAFF
TGCAGCGTTGTTTACAGTAACCTGAACACTGAAGCTTTCTTT
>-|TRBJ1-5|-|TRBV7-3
CASSPDRNQPQHF
TGTGCCAGCAGCCCAGACAGGAATCAGCCCCAGCATTTT